A selection of T cell receptor beta chains follows, all from one sample in a study of T cell repertoires in cytomegalovirus infection. TCRdb fed the reads into MiXCR, producing one record per CDR3 protein. Of some 230,000 distinct CDR3 sequences detected, approximately 22% appear once; the ten largest clones hold 15% to 20%. Material for sequencing was CD8+ T cells from PBMCs. The receptors were gathered from a human donor in good health (CMV status not recorded). Some clones in this sample may be carry-over from other donors' samples. Both conserved end residues are part of each CDR3. The D gene is left open where the match is weak. Rows give clone size only sometimes, using once, few, many, or a class for an expanded clone.

TRBV19	TRBD1	TRBJ1-1	few	TGTGCCAGTAGGACAGGGGGCCACACTGAAGCTTTCTTT	CASRTGGHTEAFF
TRBV6-2/TRBV6-3	-	TRBJ1-2	many	TGTGCCAGCAGCTATCACCCCGATTACAGGGATTTGGATGGCTACACCTTC	CASSYHPDYRDLDGYTF
TRBV7-9	TRBD1	TRBJ1-2	many	TGTGCCAGCAGTCCGGACAGGACCTACTATGGCTACACCTTC	CASSPDRTYYGYTF
TRBV19	TRBD1	TRBJ2-1	once	TGTGCCAGCGGACAGGGGTCCTACAATAAGCAGTTCTTC	CASGQGSYNKQFF
TRBV20-1	-	TRBJ2-7	once	TGCAGTGCTAGGGAAGTAGCAGGGTACCACGAGCAGTACTTC	CSAREVAGYHEQYF
TRBV20-1	TRBD2	TRBJ2-3	-	TGCAGTGCTAGCCGGACTAGCGGGGGTTACGATACGCAGTATTTT	CSASRTSGGYDTQYF
TRBV7-9	TRBD1	TRBJ2-1	many	TGTGCCAGCAGCTTGAACAGGGGCTCCTACAATGAGCAGTTCTTC	CASSLNRGSYNEQFF
TRBV7-6	-	TRBJ1-2	many	TGTGCCAGCAGCTTAGGGCCCGGTGAGACCCAGGGCTACACCTTC	CASSLGPGETQGYTF
TRBV7-6	TRBD1	TRBJ2-7	many	TGTGCCAGCAGCCCCCCGGGACAGGACTACGAGCAGTACTTC	CASSPPGQDYEQYF
TRBV20-1	-	TRBJ1-6	once	TGCAGTGCTAGAAATTATTCAGGGTATTCACCCCTCCACTTT	CSARNYSGYSPLHF
TRBV2	TRBD1	TRBJ1-4	-	TGTGCCAGCGTGGACAGGGTTGAAAAACTGTTTTTT	CASVDRVEKLFF
TRBV5-6	TRBD1	TRBJ2-4	few	TGTGCCAGCAGCTTAAGGGACAGGGAAGTCATTCAGTACTTC	CASSLRDREVIQYF
TRBV5-4	-	TRBJ1-2	-	TGTGCCAGCAGCTCCACTCCCGGACCCCTCTATGGCTACACCTTC	CASSSTPGPLYGYTF
TRBV7-8	-	TRBJ1-1	many	TGTGCCAGCAGCTTTTTTTGGGGGCAAGGTATGAACACTGAAGCTTTCTTT	CASSFFWGQGMNTEAFF
TRBV28	-	TRBJ2-7	-	TGTGCCAGCAGTATAATCCCTGTGGGCGAGCAGTACTTC	CASSIIPVGEQYF
TRBV20-1	TRBD1	TRBJ2-7	many	TGCAGTGCTAGAGGTACAGGGGGCTCCTCCTACGAGCAGTACTTC	CSARGTGGSSYEQYF
TRBV11-1	-	TRBJ2-1	-	TGTGCCAGCAGCTCATATGGTGTGACGGGAGATGAGCAGTTCTTC	CASSSYGVTGDEQFF
TRBV24-1	TRBD1	TRBJ2-2	-	TGTGCCACCAGTGATTTCGACAGGGGGCGTGGCACCGGGGAGCTGTTTTTT	CATSDFDRGRGTGELFF
TRBV12-3/TRBV12-4	-	TRBJ1-3	-	TGTGCCAGCAGCAATCCCCCCCAGGGGATAATAGGAGGAAACACCATATATTTT	CASSNPPQGIIGGNTIYF
TRBV7-3	-	TRBJ2-5	-	TGTGCCAGCAGCTTGGTGGGGGGCCAGGAGACCCAGTACTTC	CASSLVGGQETQYF
TRBV20-1	TRBD1	TRBJ1-1	few	TGCAGTGCTTTGGGACAGGTAAACACTGAAGCTTTCTTT	CSALGQVNTEAFF
TRBV20-1	-	TRBJ2-7	many	TGCAGTGCTAGAGGGGGGTCTAGCTCCTACGAGCAGTACTTC	CSARGGSSSYEQYF
TRBV7-9	-	TRBJ1-2	-	TGTGCCAGCAGCTCGCCCCCTCAAGCGGGGGACGGCTACACCTTC	CASSSPPQAGDGYTF
TRBV19	TRBD2	TRBJ2-1	-	TGTGCCAGTAGTATTGGAGCGGGGGGCTACAATGAGCAGTTCTTC	CASSIGAGGYNEQFF
TRBV6-1	-	TRBJ1-5	-	TGTGCCAGCAGTGAATGGGGGCTAGGGGGACAGCCCCAGCATTTT	CASSEWGLGGQPQHF
TRBV6-5	-	TRBJ1-1	-	TGTGCCAGCACCCGGACAGAGATGAACACTGAAGCTTTCTTT	CASTRTEMNTEAFF
TRBV28	-	TRBJ1-5	many	TGTGCCAGCAGTTTCAGTCAGCCCCAGCATTTT	CASSFSQPQHF
TRBV7-3	-	TRBJ2-2	many	TGTGCCAGCAGCGCCTTTGCTAGCGCCAAGAACACCGGGGAGCTGTTTTTT	CASSAFASAKNTGELFF
TRBV29-1	TRBD1	TRBJ2-2	many	TGCAGCGTTGAAGCGTTCCCCGGACAGGGCCTATCGAACACCGGGGAGCTGTTTTTT	CSVEAFPGQGLSNTGELFF
TRBV5-1	-	TRBJ2-2	few	TGCGCCGGCAGCTCTTCAGGGGTCGGGGAGCTGTTTTTT	CAGSSSGVGELFF
TRBV13	TRBD1	TRBJ1-2	-	TGCGCCAGCAGCTTCTCCTTTAGCCGGGACAGGGGAGCCTCTGGCTACACCTTC	CASSFSFSRDRGASGYTF
TRBV20-1	-	TRBJ2-7	-	TGCAGTGCTAGAGGACGGGAGACACCAAGCCCCTACGAGCAGTACTTC	CSARGRETPSPYEQYF
TRBV7-8	-	TRBJ2-1	few	TGTGCCAGCAGCTTCCCGGCGGGGAAAAATTACAATGAGCAGTTCTTC	CASSFPAGKNYNEQFF
TRBV19	-	TRBJ2-3	many	TGTGCCAGTTCAGGGGCCTCTATGGGAACGCAGTATTTT	CASSGASMGTQYF
TRBV2	-	TRBJ1-4	-	TGTGCCAGCAGTGAAGAAGGGACGGATGAAAAACTGTTTTTT	CASSEEGTDEKLFF
TRBV28	-	TRBJ1-6	few	TGTGCCAGCAGTTTTAGGACAGCGGGTTCACCCCTCCACTTT	CASSFRTAGSPLHF
TRBV2	-	TRBJ1-5	-	TGTGCCAGCCAGCTTACAGGATTTAGCAATCAGCCCCAGCATTTT	CASQLTGFSNQPQHF
TRBV28	-	TRBJ2-1	many	TGTGCCAGCAGTCCCCTCTTCGGGAGTAACAATGAGCAGTTCTTC	CASSPLFGSNNEQFF
TRBV9	TRBD1	TRBJ2-2	-	TGTGCCAGCAGCGGACCGGGACAGGGGTATCGAGAGAACACCGGGGAGCTGTTTTTT	CASSGPGQGYRENTGELFF
TRBV28	TRBD1	TRBJ2-7	many	TGTGCCAGCAGTTCGCTTAGACAGGGCCCAACCTACGAGCAGTACTTC	CASSSLRQGPTYEQYF
TRBV10-3	-	TRBJ2-3	-	TGTGCCATCAGTGAGGGGCTAATAACAGATACGCAGTATTTT	CAISEGLITDTQYF
TRBV12-3/TRBV12-4	TRBD2	TRBJ2-1	-	TGTGCCAGCAGTTCGTATAGCGGGAATGAGCAGTTCTTC	CASSSYSGNEQFF
TRBV27	-	TRBJ2-7	many	TGTGCCAGCAGTCGTGTCCGGTCCCCCCATTTAAACGAGCAGTACTTC	CASSRVRSPHLNEQYF
TRBV5-1	-	TRBJ2-2	few	TGCGCCAGCAGCTGGGCCCCGAGCAATTCGAACACCGGGGAGCTGTTTTTT	CASSWAPSNSNTGELFF
TRBV30	-	TRBJ1-1	few	TGTGCCTGGAGTGTGGGACCGATTGAAGCTTTCTTT	CAWSVGPIEAFF
TRBV19	-	TRBJ2-2	few	TGTGCCAGTAGTATCGGGGGGCGCAGCACCGGGGAGCTGTTTTTT	CASSIGGRSTGELFF
TRBV28	TRBD1	TRBJ1-1	-	TGTGCCAGCAGAGCAACAGGGGGCGGGTTGAGCACTGAAGCTTTCTTT	CASRATGGGLSTEAFF
TRBV7-9	TRBD1	TRBJ1-3	many	TGTGCCAGCAGCGGCCGCAGGGGGCCTGGAAACACCATATATTTT	CASSGRRGPGNTIYF
TRBV6-1	-	TRBJ1-2	-	TGTGCCAGCACCAAAATGGGGGAGGGCTATGGCTACACCTTC	CASTKMGEGYGYTF
TRBV7-3	TRBD2	TRBJ2-7	many	TGTGCCAGCAGCTCCAGCGGGGGAAGGGACGAGCAGTACTTC	CASSSSGGRDEQYF
TRBV7-9	-	TRBJ2-1	many	TGTGCCAGCAGCTACTGGGGGGCCTACAATGAGCAGTTCTTC	CASSYWGAYNEQFF
TRBV20-1	-	TRBJ1-5	-	TGCAGTGCCCGGGGGGCAAATTATCAGCCCCAGCATTTT	CSARGANYQPQHF
TRBV19	-	TRBJ2-4	-	TGTGCCAGTAGTATTCGGGTACTGGGAAACATTCAGTACTTC	CASSIRVLGNIQYF
TRBV7-6	-	TRBJ1-1	-	TGTGCCAGCAGCTCACGACCCGACCCGAACACTGAAGCTTTCTTT	CASSSRPDPNTEAFF
TRBV5-3	TRBD1	TRBJ2-3	-	TGTGCCAGCAGCTTGCTCGGGACAGGGGAACGGACAGATACGCGGTATTTT	CASSLLGTGERTDTRYF
TRBV28	-	TRBJ2-3	-	TGTGCCAGCAGTTTTCGGAGCACTGATACGCAGTATTTT	CASSFRSTDTQYF
TRBV19	-	TRBJ1-1	-	TGTGCCAGTAGTATGATGGTGAACACTGAAGCTTTCTTT	CASSMMVNTEAFF